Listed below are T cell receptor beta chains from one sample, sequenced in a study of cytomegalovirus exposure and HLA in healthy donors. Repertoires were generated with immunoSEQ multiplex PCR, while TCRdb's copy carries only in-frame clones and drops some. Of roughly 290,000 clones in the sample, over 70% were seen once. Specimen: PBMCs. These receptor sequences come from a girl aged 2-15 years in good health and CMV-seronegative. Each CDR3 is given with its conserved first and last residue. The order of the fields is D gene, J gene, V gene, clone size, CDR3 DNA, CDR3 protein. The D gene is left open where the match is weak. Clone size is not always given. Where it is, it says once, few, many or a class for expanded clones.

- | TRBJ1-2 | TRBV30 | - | TGTGCCTGTCACCCCTCCCCGGACAGCTATGGCTACACCTTC | CACHPSPDSYGYTF
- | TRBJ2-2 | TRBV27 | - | TGTGCCAGCAGTTTTGTCCAAACCGGGGAGCTGTTTTTT | CASSFVQTGELFF
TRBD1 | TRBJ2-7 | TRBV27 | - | TGTGCCAGCAGTCCGGGGGACAGGGAAATCCACGAGCAGTACTTC | CASSPGDREIHEQYF
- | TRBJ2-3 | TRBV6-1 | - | TGTGCCAGCAGGACTAGATTGGAGGATACGCAGTATTTT | CASRTRLEDTQYF
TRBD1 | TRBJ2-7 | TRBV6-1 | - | TGTGCCAGCAGTCCGGGACAGGGGGCTTACGAGCAGTACTTC | CASSPGQGAYEQYF
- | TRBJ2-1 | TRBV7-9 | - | TGTGCCAGCAGCTTAGCCGGGACTGTGTACAATGAGCAGTTCTTC | CASSLAGTVYNEQFF
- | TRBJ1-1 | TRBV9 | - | TGTGCCAGCAGCGCTAAAAGAGAGACAGCAGTGAACACTGAAGCTTTCTTT | CASSAKRETAVNTEAFF
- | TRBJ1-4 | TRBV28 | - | TGTGCCAGCAGTCCTTATCGGGGGTTTGCAACTAATGAAAAACTGTTTTTT | CASSPYRGFATNEKLFF
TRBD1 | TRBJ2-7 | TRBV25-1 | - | TGTGCCAGCAGTGACAGGGGGCAGTCCTACGAGCAGTACTTC | CASSDRGQSYEQYF
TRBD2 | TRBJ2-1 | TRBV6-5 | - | TGTGCCAGCACCGGGGGGTCCTACTACAATGAGCAGTTCTTC | CASTGGSYYNEQFF
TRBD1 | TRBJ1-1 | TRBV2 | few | TGTGCCAGTACACCAGGGACAGCTACTGAAGCTTTCTTT | CASTPGTATEAFF
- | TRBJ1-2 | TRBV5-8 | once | TGTGCCAGCAGCGTCGGGAGTCCGGGAGGCTACACCTTC | CASSVGSPGGYTF
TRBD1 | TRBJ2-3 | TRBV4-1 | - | TGCGCCAGCAGCCAAGGCTTAGGACAGGGGGCTTCAGATACGCAGTATTTT | CASSQGLGQGASDTQYF
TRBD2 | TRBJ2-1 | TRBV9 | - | TGTGCCAGCAGCGTAGGACTAGCGGGAGCATATGAGCAGTTCTTC | CASSVGLAGAYEQFF
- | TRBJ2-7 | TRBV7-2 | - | TGTGCCAGCAGGGGACAAGCCTACGAGCAGTACTTC | CASRGQAYEQYF
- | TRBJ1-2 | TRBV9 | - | TGTGCCAGCAGCGCGACCCGGGAGCAGTATGGCTACACCTTC | CASSATREQYGYTF
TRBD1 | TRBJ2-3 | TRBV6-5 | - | TGTGCCAGCAGTGAACAGGGGGCGGGTCATACGCAGTATTTT | CASSEQGAGHTQYF
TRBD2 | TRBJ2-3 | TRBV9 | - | TGTGCCAGCAGCCGGGGGGGAGTCACAGATACGCAGTATTTT | CASSRGGVTDTQYF
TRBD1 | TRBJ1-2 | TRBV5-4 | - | TGTGCCAGCAGCCGGGACAGCAACTATGGCTACACCTTC | CASSRDSNYGYTF
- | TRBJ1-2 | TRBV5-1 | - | TGCGCCAGCAGCTCACAGGGCGGGGGCTACACCTTC | CASSSQGGGYTF
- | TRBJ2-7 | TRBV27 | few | TGTGCCAGCAGTTTCAAGCCCACCTCCTACGAGCAGTACTTC | CASSFKPTSYEQYF
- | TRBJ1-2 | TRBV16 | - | TGTGCCAGCAGCCAGGGCGGTCGGGGTGGCTACACCTTC | CASSQGGRGGYTF
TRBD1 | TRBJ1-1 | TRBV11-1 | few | TGTGCCAGCAGCCGGGACAGGGGCGCTGAAGCTTTCTTT | CASSRDRGAEAFF
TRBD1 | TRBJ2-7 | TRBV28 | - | TGTGCCAGCAGGACCTGGACAGGGAGCTCCTACGAGCAGTACTTC | CASRTWTGSSYEQYF
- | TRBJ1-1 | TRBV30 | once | TGTGCCTGGAGGGACTCCGGCACTGAAGCTTTCTTT | CAWRDSGTEAFF
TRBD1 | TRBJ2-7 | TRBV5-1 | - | TGCGCCAGCAGCTCAGGACAGGGCGTAAATTACTTC | CASSSGQGVNYF
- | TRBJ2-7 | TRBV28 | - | TGTGCCAGCAGTTTCGGACAGTCGAGCTCCTACGAGCAGTACTTC | CASSFGQSSSYEQYF
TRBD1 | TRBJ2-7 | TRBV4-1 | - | TGCGCCAGCAGCCAAGGGTTACAGGGGGATCGCAGTAGTCGGCGCGAGCAGTACTTC | CASSQGLQGDRSSRREQYF
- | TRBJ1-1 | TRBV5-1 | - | TGCGCCAGCAGCTTGGAGGAGCTGTCTGAAGCTTTCTTT | CASSLEELSEAFF
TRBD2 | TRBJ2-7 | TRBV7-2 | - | TGTGCCAGCAACTTCGCTCCACTTAGCGGGGGGGTGTTACCTTACGAGCAGTACTTC | CASNFAPLSGGVLPYEQYF
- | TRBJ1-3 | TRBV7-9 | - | TGTGCCAGCAGCTTAAGCGAAGGTTATGGAAACACCATATATTTT | CASSLSEGYGNTIYF
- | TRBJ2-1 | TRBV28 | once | TGTGCCAGCAGTTTAGAGAGGAAGCAGTTCTTC | CASSLERKQFF
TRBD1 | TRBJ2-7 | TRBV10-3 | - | TGTGCCATCACTTCGACAGGGGGGGTCGAGCAGTACTTC | CAITSTGGVEQYF
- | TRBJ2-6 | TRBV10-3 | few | TGTGCCATCACAGCCCAGGGATCTGGGGCCAACGTCCTGACTTTC | CAITAQGSGANVLTF
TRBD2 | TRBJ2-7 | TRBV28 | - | TGTGCCAGCAGGCCTTTGACTAGCGGGACATCCTACGAGCAGTACTTC | CASRPLTSGTSYEQYF
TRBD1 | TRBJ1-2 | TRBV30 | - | TGTGCCTGGAGTGGGACAGGGGGCTCTTATGGCTACACCTTC | CAWSGTGGSYGYTF
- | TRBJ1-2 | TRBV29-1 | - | TGCAGCGTCGCCTACAGCCGTCAGAATAATGGCTACACCTTC | CSVAYSRQNNGYTF
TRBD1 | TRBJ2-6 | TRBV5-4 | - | TGTGCCAGCAGGGCCGGGACAGACTCTGGGGCCAACGTCCTGACTTTC | CASRAGTDSGANVLTF
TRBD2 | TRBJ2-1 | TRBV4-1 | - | TGCGCCAGCAGCCAAGATCTCCGCGGGAGTGAGCAGTTCTTC | CASSQDLRGSEQFF
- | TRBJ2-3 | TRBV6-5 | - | TGTGCCAGCAGCCCAGGCGATACGCAGTATTTT | CASSPGDTQYF
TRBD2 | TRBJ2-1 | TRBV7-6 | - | TGTGCCAGCACCAGGCTTCACTCCGAGCGGGGGGCCCGAAATGAGCAGTTCTTC | CASTRLHSERGARNEQFF
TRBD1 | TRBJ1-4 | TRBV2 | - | TGTGCCAGCAGTCTAGGGACAGGTCCTAATGAAAAACTGTTTTTT | CASSLGTGPNEKLFF
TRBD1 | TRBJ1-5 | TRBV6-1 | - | TGTGCCAGCAAGCCGACAGGGGGAGATCAGCCCCAGCATTTT | CASKPTGGDQPQHF
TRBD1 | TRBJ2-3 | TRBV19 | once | TGTGCCAGCAGACAGGGGGAAGATACGCAGTATTTT | CASRQGEDTQYF
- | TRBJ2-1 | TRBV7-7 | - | TGTGCCAGCAGCTTCACATCATCACACAGGGTGAAGGCGGACAATGAGCAGTTCTTC | CASSFTSSHRVKADNEQFF